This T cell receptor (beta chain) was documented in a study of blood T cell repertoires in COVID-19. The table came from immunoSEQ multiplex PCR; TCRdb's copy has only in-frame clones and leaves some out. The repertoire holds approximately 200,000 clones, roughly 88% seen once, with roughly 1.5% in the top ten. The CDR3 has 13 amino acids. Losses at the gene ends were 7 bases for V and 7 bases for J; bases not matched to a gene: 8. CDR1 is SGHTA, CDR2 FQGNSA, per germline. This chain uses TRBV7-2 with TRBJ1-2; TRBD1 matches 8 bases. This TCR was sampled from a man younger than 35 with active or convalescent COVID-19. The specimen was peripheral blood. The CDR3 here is CASISRQGFGYTF. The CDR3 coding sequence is TGTGCCAGCATCTCGAGACAGGGGTTTGGCTACACCTTC. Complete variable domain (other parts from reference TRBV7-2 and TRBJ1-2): GAGVSQSPSNKVTEKGKDVELRCDPISGHTALYWYRQSLGQGLEFLIYFQGNSAPDKSGLPSDRFSAERTGGSVSTLTIQRTQQEDSAVYLCASISRQGFGYTFGSGTRLTVV.